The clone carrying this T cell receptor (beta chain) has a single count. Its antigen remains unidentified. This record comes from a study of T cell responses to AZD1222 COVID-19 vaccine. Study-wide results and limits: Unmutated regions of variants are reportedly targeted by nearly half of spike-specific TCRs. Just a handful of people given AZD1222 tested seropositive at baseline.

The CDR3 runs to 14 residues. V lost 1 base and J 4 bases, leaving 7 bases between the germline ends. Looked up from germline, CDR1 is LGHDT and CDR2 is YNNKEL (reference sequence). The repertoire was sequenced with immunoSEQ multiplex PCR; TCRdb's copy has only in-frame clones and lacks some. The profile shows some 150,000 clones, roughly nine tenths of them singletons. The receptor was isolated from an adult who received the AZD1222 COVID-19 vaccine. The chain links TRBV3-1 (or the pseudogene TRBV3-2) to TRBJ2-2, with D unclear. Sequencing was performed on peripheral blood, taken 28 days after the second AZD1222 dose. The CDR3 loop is CASSQVASTGELFF. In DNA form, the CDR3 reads TGTGCCAGCAGCCAAGTTGCTAGCACCGGGGAGCTGTTTTTT.